Listed here are 21 T cell receptor beta chains from one sample, sequenced in a study of siplizumab effects on memory and regulatory T cells (dated by TCRdb to between 2019 and 2020). Libraries were made using the immunoSEQ multiplex PCR assay. Drawn from immuneACCESS, this table holds only the in-frame rearrangements with V and J called that TCRdb kept. Clones are partly lost; checked studies trace under half to an unresolved V gene and leave the rest unexplained. In this sample the table shows approximately 100,000 clones, 93% of which occur a single time. Together, the top ten hold roughly 0.17% of the sample. Sequencing was carried out using non-Treg CD4+ T cells sorted from blood. The label giving this sample's cell subset or site can be read as: FACS-sorted unstimulated CD4+ non-regulatory T cells. The origin of the receptors is a human donor in good health.

The CDR3 loop is CASRARDRGNSPLHF. For the CDR3, the DNA is TGTGCCAGCAGGGCCCGGGACAGGGGGAATTCACCCCTCCACTTT. This chain connects TRBV6-6 to TRBJ1-6, with 11 nucleotides matching TRBD1. The V and J ends lost 6 bases and 7 bases, in that order; junction bases with no gene match: 5. Germline V gene sequence: CDR1 MNHNY, CDR2 SVGAGI (reference sequence). This CDR3 spans 15 amino acids.

The rearrangement links TRBV18 to TRBJ1-1; TRBD1 is a possible D gene (5 bases). The V end lost 4 bases, the J end lost 0 bases, and 12 bases lay between the germline ends. CDR3 length equals 15 residues. Germline assignment: CDR1 KGHSH and CDR2 LQKENI. The CDR3 protein is CASSLAGTVNTEAFF. As DNA, the CDR3 is TGTGCCAGCTCACTAGCCGGGACGGTGAACACTGAAGCTTTCTTT. The full variable domain, its missing parts supplied by reference TRBV18 and TRBJ1-1, is NAGVMQNPRHLVRRRGQEARLRCSPMKGHSHVYWYRQLPEEGLKFMVYLQKENIIDESGMPKERFSAEFPKEGPSILRIQQVVRGDSAAYFCASSLAGTVNTEAFFGQGTRLTVV.

This chain links TRBV5-1 with TRBJ2-1; 10 positions agree with TRBD1. This CDR3 is 18 amino acids long. The V gene end was trimmed by 4 bases and the J gene end by 2 bases; junction bases not matched to a gene: 12. Per the germline V gene, CDR1 is SGHRS and CDR2 is YFSETQ. CDR3 bases: TGCGCCAGCAGCCCTGGACAGGGGGAAAGTTTCCCCTACAATGAGCAGTTCTTC. It translates to CASSPGQGESFPYNEQFF.

V gene TRBV7-2 combines with J gene TRBJ2-1; 8 nucleotides agree with TRBD1. CDR1 SGHTA and CDR2 FQGNSA come from the germline V gene. Germline trimming cut 5 bases from V and 6 bases from J; bases unmatched to any gene: 9. The CDR3 length is 15 residues. The CDR3: CASSHRQGALNEQFF. The CDR3, as DNA: TGTGCCAGCAGCCACCGGCAGGGGGCCCTCAATGAGCAGTTCTTC.

The V and J genes are TRBV5-1 and TRBJ1-2, with TRBD1 matching over 9 bases. Trimming removed 4 bases from V and 4 bases from J; junction bases left unmatched: 11. This CDR3 spans 16 amino acids. Germline CDR1 and CDR2: SGHRS and YFSETQ. The CDR3 nucleotides read TGCGCCAGCAGCCCGGAAGGACAGGGGTTGAGCTATGGCTACACCTTC. Its protein is CASSPEGQGLSYGYTF.

The rearrangement joins TRBV5-8 to TRBJ2-1; 8 nucleotides match TRBD2. J was trimmed by 3 bases and V by 3 bases; bases with no gene match: 8. The CDR3 runs to 16 residues. Germline values: CDR1 SGHTS, CDR2 YDEGEE. CDR3 nucleotides: TGTGCCAGCAGCTCGTTAGTAGCGGGACACTACAATGAGCAGTTCTTC. This translates into CASSSLVAGHYNEQFF.

V usage is TRBV7-2 and J usage is TRBJ1-2; unclear D gene. The ends were cut back, 5 bases at V and 4 bases at J, with 17 bases in the middle. This CDR3 region has 15 residues. CDR1 and CDR2 from the germline V gene are SGHTA and FQGNSA. The CDR3 nucleotides are TGTGCCAGCAGCCCTTCCTCGGGCACCGCCTATGGCTACACCTTC. Amino acid sequence: CASSPSSGTAYGYTF.

The chain combines TRBV19 with TRBJ1-5, with D perhaps matching TRBD1 (5 bases). V was clipped by 11 bases and J by 3 bases, with 14 bases between them. The CDR3 has 13 residues. Per the germline V gene, CDR1 is LNHDA and CDR2 is SQIVND (reference sequence). CDR3 coding DNA: TGTGCCGCCCAGCCCGGGGCCAATCAGCCCCAGCATTTT. Translating it yields CAAQPGANQPQHF.

V and J are TRBV5-1 and TRBJ2-3; 7 positions agree with TRBD2. This CDR3 comprises 17 residues. J lost 2 bases, V lost 3 bases, and 12 bases had no gene match. Per the germline V gene, CDR1 is SGHRS and CDR2 is YFSETQ. The CDR3 here is CASSWGGLTGITDTQYF. The DNA of the CDR3 is TGCGCCAGCAGCTGGGGGGGACTAACTGGGATCACAGATACGCAGTATTTT.

With respect to this clone: The same CDR3 is also encoded by other DNA sequences in this sample. The CDR3 sequence: CASSESQTSGRVQYF. DNA of the CDR3: TGTGCCAGCAGTGAATCACAGACTAGCGGGAGAGTCCAGTACTTC. This sequence joins TRBV6-1 and TRBJ2-5; 12 bases line up with TRBD2. Germline V gene sequence: CDR1 MNHNS, CDR2 SASEGT. The CDR3 runs 15 residues. V gave up 2 bases and J gave up 10 bases; unmatched junction bases: 8.

The rearrangement uses TRBV7-9 and TRBJ1-1, with 12 nucleotides matching TRBD1. V gave up 5 bases and J gave up 5 bases; unmatched junction bases: 6. The V gene's germline CDR1 is SEHNR and CDR2 FQNEAQ (reference sequence). This CDR3 is 15 amino acids long. CDR3 amino acids: CASSPGQGATTEAFF. The CDR3 region has the DNA TGTGCCAGCAGCCCGGGACAGGGGGCTACGACTGAAGCTTTCTTT.

V and J are TRBV28 and TRBJ2-5; D assignment may be TRBD1 or TRBD2 (6 bases each). Germline V gene data show CDR1 as MDHEN and CDR2 as SYDVKM. V was clipped by 3 bases and J by 2 bases, with 16 bases between them. This CDR3 contains 16 residues. Written as DNA, the CDR3 is TGTGCCAGCAGTTTTAGGGGGGTACAGAGACAAGAGACCCAGTACTTC. Its protein product is CASSFRGVQRQETQYF.

The J gene is TRBJ1-2, the V gene TRBV7-9; 7 bases are shared with TRBD1. The trim removed 5 bases at V and 2 bases at J, leaving 8 bases unmatched. The CDR3 sequence is 15 residues long. CDR1 is SEHNR and CDR2 is FQNEAQ in the germline V gene (reference sequence). CDR3 residues: CASSRGQDRNYGYTF. The CDR3 nucleotides are TGTGCCAGCAGCCGAGGTCAGGACAGGAACTATGGCTACACCTTC.

This chain joins TRBV7-9 and TRBJ2-4, with unresolved D. V shed 11 bases and J shed 2 bases, with 13 bases lying between them. CDR3 length: 13 residues. The germline CDR1 and CDR2 sequences are SEHNR and FQNEAQ (reference sequence). This CDR3 is CAGRPATKNIQYF. The CDR3 nucleotides read TGTGCCGGGCGCCCTGCGACCAAAAACATTCAGTACTTC.

J is TRBJ1-4 and V is TRBV7-9; D is ambiguous. In germline, CDR1 is SEHNR, CDR2 FQNEAQ (reference sequence). The length of the CDR3 is 15 residues. V was clipped by 2 bases and J by 1 base, with 8 bases between them. CDR3 in amino acids: CASSLRPLTNEKLFF. CDR3 nucleotide sequence: TGTGCCAGCAGCTTACGACCACTAACTAATGAAAAACTGTTTTTT.

This clone occurred a few times. The chain carries TRBV2 and TRBJ1-6, with 7 bases aligning to TRBD1. Germline CDR1 is SNHLY and CDR2 is FYNNEI. The CDR3 sequence is 14 residues long. V dropped 6 bases and J dropped 4; count of bases not matched to a gene: 3. The CDR3 region is CASRTGLYNSPLHF. The CDR3 nucleotides are TGTGCCAGCAGGACAGGGTTGTATAATTCACCCCTCCACTTT. The complete variable domain, with remaining parts taken from reference TRBV2 and TRBJ1-6, reads EPEVTQTPSHQVTQMGQEVILRCVPISNHLYFYWYRQILGQKVEFLVSFYNNEISEKSEIFDDQFSVERPDGSNFTLKIRSTKLEDSAMYFCASRTGLYNSPLHFGNGTRLTVT.

The chain joins TRBV6-4 to TRBJ2-1, with a weak D call TRBD2 (6 bases). The V and J ends lost 6 bases and 6 bases respectively, with 18 bases between them. Germline CDR1 is MRHNA and CDR2 is SNTAGT. This CDR3 comprises 15 residues. The chain's CDR3 is CASSPRAMGGNEQFF. The DNA for the CDR3 is TGTGCCAGCAGCCCTCGGGCCATGGGGGGCAATGAGCAGTTCTTC.

This clone occurred once. CDR3 sequence reads: CASSFTSGGYEQYF. DNA for the CDR3: TGCGCCAGCAGCTTCACTAGCGGGGGGTACGAGCAGTACTTC. The J gene is TRBJ2-7, the V gene TRBV5-1, with 12 bases identical to TRBD2. V trimming: 2 bases; J trimming: 4 bases; junction bases outside the gene matches: 1. This CDR3 has 14 residues. Germline-derived CDR1 and CDR2 are SGHRS and YFSETQ. Based on the CDR3 plus reference TRBV5-1 and TRBJ2-7, the full variable domain is KAGVTQTPRYLIKTRGQQVTLSCSPISGHRSVSWYQQTPGQGLQFLFEYFSETQRNKGNFPGRFSGRQFSNSRSEMNVSTLELGDSALYLCASSFTSGGYEQYFGPGTRLTVT.

The chain uses TRBV18 and TRBJ1-5; D not certain. V was shortened by 3 bases and J by 5 bases, with 14 bases between the two germline ends. From germline, CDR1 is KGHSH and CDR2 LQKENI. The CDR3 has 15 residues. The CDR3 bases are TGTGCCAGCTCACCCAATCGGGCTGGGGATCAGCCCCAGCATTTT. Amino acids: CASSPNRAGDQPQHF.

CDR3 protein: CASSSPDGSGNTIYF. Written as DNA, the CDR3 is TGTGCCAGCAGCTCCCCAGACGGCTCTGGAAACACCATATATTTT. The chain is built from TRBV11-2 and TRBJ1-3; D not resolved. Trimming took off 4 bases at V and 0 bases at J, with 10 bases between the two ends. Germline CDR1 SGHAT, CDR2 FQNNGV. The CDR3 totals 15 residues.

This chain uses TRBV19 with TRBJ1-2; a possible D gene is TRBD1 (5 bases). Germline V gene data show CDR1 as LNHDA and CDR2 as SQIVND (reference sequence). The CDR3 runs to 14 residues. Trimming took 3 bases from V and 9 from J, leaving 17 bases between them. The DNA of the CDR3 is TGTGCCAGTAGTATGCCGGGGCCGGCGATACGCTACACCTTC. Amino acid sequence: CASSMPGPAIRYTF.